The 10 T cell receptor beta chains listed next were all sequenced from one sample in a study of blood T cell repertoires in COVID-19 (dated by TCRdb to 2020 to 2022). Library preparation employed the immunoSEQ multiplex PCR assay. In TCRdb, the immuneACCESS table is reduced to in-frame sequences with V and J assigned. These tables do not hold every clone; where another copy was compared, an unresolved V gene accounts for under half, and the others remain unexplained. For this sample the table gives 75,000 or so clones, of which 87% were detected only once. The top ten clonotypes cover approximately 4.9% of the sample. The sequenced material came from peripheral blood. Receptors originate from a woman of 80 years or more with active or convalescent COVID-19.

The V call is TRBV28, the J call TRBJ1-4; 10 positions match TRBD1. The ends lost 6 bases at V and 8 bases at J; junction bases unmatched: 6. The length of the CDR3 is 14 residues. The germline V gene has CDR1 MDHEN and CDR2 SYDVKM. As DNA, the CDR3 is TGTGCCAGCAGGCAGACAGGGGGCAAGGAAAAACTGTTTTTT. As protein: CASRQTGGKEKLFF.

The chain employs TRBV12-5 and TRBJ2-2; 7 nucleotides line up with TRBD2. The CDR3 has 21 residues. V shed 0 bases and J 5 bases; nucleotides not matched to a gene: 21. Germline V gene sequence: CDR1 LGHNT, CDR2 FRNRAP. This chain's CDR3 is CASGLVRYDGFSGRWTGELFF. The CDR3 coding sequence is TGTGCTAGTGGTTTGGTACGTTATGATGGTTTCTCCGGGAGGTGGACCGGGGAGCTGTTTTTT.

This sequence joins TRBV11-2 and TRBJ2-7, with 8 bases lining up with TRBD1. Germline V gene lookup returns CDR1 SGHAT and CDR2 FQNNGV. Trimming removed 4 bases from V and 0 bases from J; junction bases left unmatched: 2. This CDR3 is built from 14 residues. The CDR3 nucleotides read TGTGCCAGCAGCTGGGACAGGAGCTCCTACGAGCAGTACTTC. Translated: CASSWDRSSYEQYF.

The chain has TRBV5-1 and TRBJ2-1, with TRBD2 matching 11 bases. Trimming at V came to 4 bases and at J to 8 bases, leaving 8 bases not matched to a gene. Germline CDR1 is SGHRS and CDR2 is YFSETQ. The CDR3 contains 15 residues. CDR3 DNA: TGCGCCAGCAGCCGTGCTAGCGGGAGGCTAGATGAGCAGTTCTTC. Its translation is CASSRASGRLDEQFF.

V usage is TRBV7-2 and J usage is TRBJ1-4; a weak D match, TRBD1 (6 bases). CDR3 length equals 14 residues. CDR1 is SGHTA, CDR2 FQGNSA, per germline. Deletions cut 5 bases from V and 7 bases from J, with 14 bases between. The CDR3 DNA sequence: TGTGCCAGCAGCATTTACAGGGAGGGTGAAAAACTGTTTTTT. Translated, it gives CASSIYREGEKLFF.

This chain joins TRBV28 and TRBJ1-1, with 11 positions matching TRBD1. Looked up from germline, CDR1 is MDHEN and CDR2 is SYDVKM. This CDR3 spans 15 amino acids. Trimming removed 6 bases from V and 4 bases from J; junction bases left unmatched: 7. CDR3 residues: CASRGQGALRTEAFF. Written as DNA, the CDR3 is TGTGCCAGCAGAGGACAGGGGGCTCTACGCACTGAAGCTTTCTTT.

This CDR3 is CASSQDRFVQGIYEQYF. CDR3 nucleotides: TGCGCCAGCAGCCAAGATCGATTCGTGCAGGGAATATACGAGCAGTACTTC. The V gene is TRBV4-1, the J gene TRBJ2-7; possible D gene TRBD1, 5 bases. The CDR3 sequence is 17 residues long. V was clipped by 0 bases and J by 4 bases, with 19 bases between them. The germline gives CDR1 MGHRA, CDR2 YSYEKL.

The chain employs TRBV5-1 and TRBJ1-4; possible D gene TRBD1, 5 bases. The germline V and J ends were trimmed by 0 bases and 8 bases, with 11 bases remaining between them. Per germline, CDR1 SGHRS and CDR2 YFSETQ. The CDR3 runs 14 residues. The chain's CDR3 is CASSLGQGGEKLFF. CDR3 sequence (DNA): TGCGCCAGCAGCTTGGGGCAGGGAGGGGAAAAACTGTTTTTT.

The chain uses TRBV18 and TRBJ2-7, with a weak D call TRBD2 (5 bases). The V end lost 4 bases, the J end lost 6 bases, and 10 bases lay between the germline ends. Germline assignment: CDR1 KGHSH and CDR2 LQKENI. This CDR3 is 12 amino acids long. The DNA of the CDR3 is TGTGCCAGCTCACTCACTAGTCCCGAGCAGTACTTC. Amino acid sequence: CASSLTSPEQYF.

V usage is TRBV5-5 and J usage is TRBJ2-2, with 12 positions matching TRBD1. The germline V gene encodes CDR1 SGHKS and CDR2 YYEKEE (reference sequence). With 4 bases clipped from V and 3 bases from J, the junction kept 4 bases outside the gene matches. This CDR3 region has 16 residues. The CDR3 DNA follows: TGTGCCAGCAGCCAGGGACAGGGGGCGTACACCGGGGAGCTGTTTTTT. It encodes CASSQGQGAYTGELFF.